A single sample is the source of the 22 T cell receptor beta chains below, sequenced in a study of T cells in Graves' hyperthyroidism and ophthalmopathy. Amplification targeted TCR beta CDR3 regions from RNA transcripts. An initial round of RT-PCR targeting the TCR CDR3 relied on the HTBI primer set. TCRdb ran MiXCR on the multiplex PCR reads and lists one entry per CDR3 protein. The repertoire holds 500,000 to 750,000 distinct CDR3 sequences, around a sixth seen once, with approximately 7.4% in the top ten. The sample was blood. The source is a woman in her thirties with Graves' hyperthyroidism.

This clonotype showed up many times. The chain is built from TRBV6-2 or TRBV6-3 and TRBJ1-2, with D maybe TRBD1 (6 bases). Germline CDR1 MNHEY, CDR2 SVGEGT. The ends were cut back, 6 bases at V and 7 bases at J, with 15 bases in the middle. CDR3 length equals 13 residues. CDR3 nucleotide sequence: TGTGCCAGCAGGAAACAGGGCTACTCTGGCTACACCTTC. This sequence encodes CASRKQGYSGYTF.

The table lists this clonotype with many counts. V usage is TRBV27 and J usage is TRBJ2-1; TRBD2 agrees at 13 bases. V lost 5 bases and J lost 9; bases outside the gene matches: 4. Germline-derived CDR1 and CDR2 are MNHEY and SMNVEV (reference sequence). CDR3 length equals 14 residues. This CDR3 reads CASSPGLAGVEQFF. Here the CDR3 DNA reads TGTGCCAGCAGTCCAGGACTAGCGGGAGTTGAGCAGTTCTTC.

This clonotype was seen ten or more times. The J gene is TRBJ2-1, the V gene TRBV7-9, with TRBD2 matching 11 bases. Germline-derived CDR1 and CDR2 are SEHNR and FQNEAQ (reference sequence). This CDR3 is 15 amino acids long. Unmatched junction bases numbered 2, after V lost 7 bases and J lost 0 bases. The DNA of the CDR3 is TGTGCCAGCACGGGACTAGCGGACTCCTACAATGAGCAGTTCTTC. It yields the protein CASTGLADSYNEQFF.

Remarks on this clonotype: With a much larger clone just one base away, this may be a read error. The chain joins TRBV20-1 to TRBJ1-6; no reliable D call. This CDR3 spans 13 amino acids. CDR1 DFQATT and CDR2 SNEGSKA come from the germline V gene (reference sequence). Trimming pared 7 bases from V and 11 bases from J, leaving 18 bases between. The CDR3 reads CSGTAAFNPPLHF. The DNA for the CDR3 is TGCAGTGGCACAGCCGCCTTCAATCCACCCCTCCACTTT.

This clonotype was detected ten times or more. J is TRBJ2-3 and V is TRBV29-1; 9 nucleotides line up with TRBD2. Germline lookup yields CDR1 SQVTM and CDR2 ANQGSEA. This CDR3 is 15 amino acids long. V was pared by 7 bases and J by 2 bases, with 10 bases of the junction left unmatched. The CDR3: CSEAGSGGFTDTQYF. In nucleotides, the CDR3 is TGCAGCGAGGCAGGTAGCGGGGGTTTCACAGATACGCAGTATTTT.

This clonotype came up many times. The genes are TRBV28 and TRBJ2-5; D is undetermined. V lost 6 bases to trimming and J lost 4 bases, with 21 bases between them. This CDR3 has 16 amino acids. Germline lookup yields CDR1 MDHEN and CDR2 SYDVKM. CDR3 protein: CASRPIPETIGETQYF. The CDR3 DNA is TGTGCCAGCAGACCTATTCCCGAGACGATAGGAGAGACCCAGTACTTC.

This clonotype appeared a few times. This chain connects TRBV6-1 to TRBJ1-5; no definite D call. V gave up 5 bases and J gave up 0 bases, with 8 bases separating them. Germline CDR1 reads MNHNS; CDR2 reads SASEGT. The CDR3 covers 14 residues. The CDR3 is CASSRVTSNQPQHF. CDR3 sequence (DNA): TGTGCCAGCAGTCGGGTCACTAGCAATCAGCCCCAGCATTTT.

The chain combines TRBV24-1 with TRBJ2-1, with D hard to call. The CDR3 has 12 residues. V shed 3 bases and J shed 11 bases, with 10 bases lying between them. Germline assignment: CDR1 KGHDR and CDR2 SFDVKD. The CDR3 spells CATSDLTTQQFF. CDR3 DNA: TGTGCCACCAGTGATCTAACTACTCAGCAGTTCTTC.

This clonotype was found many times. This chain uses TRBV18 with TRBJ1-5, with unresolved D. The CDR3 is made up of 12 amino acids. V lost 3 bases to trimming and J lost 5 bases, with 5 bases between them. Germline values: CDR1 KGHSH, CDR2 LQKENI. CDR3 in amino acids: CASSPGDQPQHF. CDR3 nucleotides: TGTGCCAGCTCACCGGGAGATCAGCCCCAGCATTTT.

This clonotype showed up many times. The V call is TRBV3-1, the J call TRBJ2-5; possible D gene TRBD1, 6 bases. Trimming took off 4 bases at V and 2 bases at J, with 17 bases between the two ends. The CDR3 runs 16 residues. Germline V gene sequence: CDR1 LGHDT, CDR2 YNNKEL (reference sequence). Here the CDR3 DNA reads TGTGCCAGCAGCCCGCAGTCACCCGGGACACAAGAGACCCAGTACTTC. Translating it yields CASSPQSPGTQETQYF.

The table lists this clonotype with many counts. J is TRBJ2-7 and V is TRBV3-1; D call uncertain. The CDR3 is 12 amino acids. Germline-derived CDR1 and CDR2 are LGHDT and YNNKEL (reference sequence). V lost 6 bases to trimming and J lost 5 bases, with 11 bases between them. The CDR3 nucleotides are TGTGCCAGCAGTCGTCTCCTCGACGAGCAGTACTTC. Encoded protein: CASSRLLDEQYF.

The sample holds many counts of this clonotype. The CDR3 sequence: CASTREREVETQYF. The CDR3 nucleotides read TGTGCCAGCACCCGGGAGCGGGAGGTGGAGACCCAGTACTTC. The rearrangement uses TRBV6-2 or TRBV6-3 and TRBJ2-5; 9 nucleotides match TRBD2. CDR1 MNHEY and CDR2 SVGEGT come from the germline V gene. The junction had 8 bases not matched to a gene; V was cut back by 7 bases and J by 5 bases. The CDR3 consists of 14 residues.

This clonotype was counted at least ten times. The rearrangement joins TRBV2 to TRBJ2-4; D not certain. The CDR3 is made up of 10 amino acids. Germline V lookup: CDR1 SNHLY, CDR2 FYNNEI. V was cut by 7 bases and J by 6 bases, with 4 bases left in between. The CDR3 is CASIGNIQYF. In DNA form, the CDR3 reads TGTGCCAGCATCGGAAACATTCAGTACTTC.

This clonotype was seen at least ten times. DNA for the CDR3: TGTGCCAGCAGTTTATTCAGGAGACATACAGGGGCGGATGAGCAGTTCTTC. Encoded protein: CASSLFRRHTGADEQFF. This rearrangement joins TRBV27 to TRBJ2-1; 7 bases agree with TRBD1. Losses at the gene ends were 1 base for V and 8 bases for J; bases not matched to a gene: 14. The V gene's germline CDR1 is MNHEY and CDR2 SMNVEV (reference sequence). This CDR3 is built from 17 residues.

The chain carries TRBV29-1 and TRBJ2-3; D perhaps matches TRBD1 (6 bases). Between the trimmed V and J ends, which lost 5 bases and 0 bases, there was a span of 12 bases. Germline V gene data show CDR1 as SQVTM and CDR2 as ANQGSEA. There are 14 residues in the CDR3. CDR3 DNA sequence: TGCAGCGTTTCCCCAGGGGCCAGCACAGATACGCAGTATTTT. It specifies CSVSPGASTDTQYF.

This clonotype was detected a few times. V usage is TRBV30 and J usage is TRBJ2-2; D possibly corresponds to TRBD1 (6 bases). CDR1 and CDR2 from the germline V gene are GTSNPN and SVGIG (reference sequence). This CDR3 comprises 13 residues. The V end was cut by 1 base, the J end by 8 bases, with 11 bases between. In DNA, the CDR3 is TGTGCCTGGAGTGCGACAGGTCGGGGGGAGCTGTTTTTT. Translation gives CAWSATGRGELFF.

This clonotype was found a few times. The chain is built from TRBV20-1 and TRBJ2-7; D uncertain. Trimming pared 2 bases from V and 0 bases from J, leaving 14 bases between. Germline V gives CDR1 DFQATT, CDR2 SNEGSKA (reference sequence). The CDR3 has 15 amino acids. This CDR3 is CSARSSWTDSYEQYF. CDR3 nucleotide sequence: TGCAGTGCTAGATCTTCGTGGACGGACTCCTACGAGCAGTACTTC.

This clonotype was recorded at least ten times. V and J are TRBV5-1 and TRBJ2-3; 7 bases match TRBD1. The CDR3 spans 15 residues. Trimming took 0 bases from V and 2 from J; bases not matched to a gene: 3. Germline V gene lookup returns CDR1 SGHRS and CDR2 YFSETQ. The CDR3 loop is CASSLDRGYTDTQYF. The CDR3 nucleotides read TGCGCCAGCAGCTTGGACAGGGGATACACAGATACGCAGTATTTT.

This clonotype was seen ten or more times. The chain uses TRBV11-2 and TRBJ2-2, with TRBD2 identical over 11 bases. The length of the CDR3 is 18 residues. From germline, CDR1 is SGHAT and CDR2 FQNNGV. V trimming: 2 bases; J trimming: 7 bases; junction bases outside the gene matches: 12. The DNA for the CDR3 is TGTGCCAGCAGCTTACCCCCGACTAGCGGGAACTTTAACGGGGAGCTGTTTTTT. This translates into CASSLPPTSGNFNGELFF.

This clonotype has at least ten counts. The chain is built from TRBV3-1 and TRBJ2-3; D is undetermined. Germline V gives CDR1 LGHDT, CDR2 YNNKEL (reference sequence). V lost 2 bases and J 8 bases, leaving 5 bases between the germline ends. CDR3 length equals 11 residues. The CDR3 is CASSQHVTQYF. CDR3 in DNA: TGTGCCAGCAGCCAACATGTTACGCAGTATTTT.

This clonotype was picked up many times. V usage is TRBV12-3 or TRBV12-4 and J usage is TRBJ1-4, with 10 positions matching TRBD1. CDR3 length equals 15 residues. The junction had 5 bases not matched to a gene; V was cut back by 5 bases and J by 5 bases. CDR3 region: CASSQTGGGNEKLFF. CDR3 nucleotide sequence: TGTGCCAGCAGTCAGACAGGGGGCGGAAATGAAAAACTGTTTTTT.

The chain is built from TRBV3-1 and TRBJ1-1; 8 bases match TRBD1. Trimming at V came to 6 bases and at J to 4 bases, leaving 10 bases not matched to a gene. Germline V gene sequence: CDR1 LGHDT, CDR2 YNNKEL (reference sequence). CDR3 size: 15 residues. The CDR3 loop reads CASRLQGAPGTEAFF. The CDR3 coding sequence is TGTGCCAGCAGACTTCAGGGGGCGCCGGGCACTGAAGCTTTCTTT.